A single sample is the source of the 23 T cell receptor beta chains below, sequenced in a study of shared clonotypes between healthy human individuals. Profiling relied on immunoSEQ multiplex PCR, and the TCRdb table lists in-frame clones only, not all of them. The table has millions of clones, about 95% seen once. Naive CD8 cells, CD45RO-negative and positively selected for CCR7, excluded terminally differentiated effector memory CD45RA+ cells. Material for sequencing was naive CD8+ T cells sorted from blood. These receptors all come from a man aged 18 to 30 in good health.

The chain links TRBV4-3 to TRBJ2-7; no clear D. V lost 0 bases and J lost 3, with 6 bases in between. The CDR3 spans 13 residues. Germline lookup yields CDR1 LGHNA and CDR2 YSLEER. The CDR3 DNA reads as TGCGCCAGCAGCCAAGATTATGGCTACGAGCAGTACTTC. Encoded protein: CASSQDYGYEQYF.

This clone appeared a few times. This chain uses TRBV18 with TRBJ2-7; TRBD2 aligns across 8 bases. V gave up 3 bases and J gave up 4 bases; unmatched junction bases: 8. The CDR3 runs to 15 residues. Germline V CDR1 and CDR2: KGHSH, LQKENI. The CDR3 DNA is TGTGCCAGCTCACCCTTGCCGACTAGCGATTACGAGCAGTACTTC. This translates into CASSPLPTSDYEQYF.

This sequence joins TRBV6-5 and TRBJ1-5, with TRBD1 as a possible D gene (6 bases). The V end was cut by 5 bases, the J end by 5 bases, with 10 bases between. Germline V CDR1 and CDR2: MNHEY, SVGAGI. The CDR3 is made up of 13 amino acids. CDR3 coding DNA: TGTGCCAGCAGTAATCCAGGGGATCAGCCCCAGCATTTT. This sequence encodes CASSNPGDQPQHF.

This sequence joins TRBV27 and TRBJ2-3; perhaps D is TRBD1 or TRBD2 (5 bases each). The CDR3 contains 10 residues. In germline, CDR1 is MNHEY, CDR2 SMNVEV (reference sequence). The V and J ends lost 11 bases and 5 bases respectively, with 8 bases between them. The chain's CDR3 is CAAGRDTQYF. CDR3 DNA: TGTGCCGCAGGGAGAGATACGCAGTATTTT.

As regards this clone: This sample includes further DNA sequences coding for the same CDR3. The rearrangement links TRBV5-4 to TRBJ2-7; 11 bases agree with TRBD1. CDR3 length equals 14 residues. V lost 4 bases, J lost 2 bases, and 2 bases stayed unmatched. Germline loops: CDR1 SGHNT, CDR2 YYREEE (reference sequence). The CDR3 nucleotides read TGTGCCAGCAGCGCGGGACAGGGGGCCTACGAGCAGTACTTC. Translation: CASSAGQGAYEQYF.

The gene calls are TRBV4-1 and TRBJ1-6; 7 positions agree with TRBD1. Per the germline V gene, CDR1 is MGHRA and CDR2 is YSYEKL. The CDR3 spans 17 residues. Losses at the gene ends were 1 base for V and 5 bases for J; bases not matched to a gene: 8. CDR3: CASSQVGGGGNNSPLHF. CDR3 bases: TGCGCCAGCAGCCAAGTAGGAGGGGGCGGAAATAATTCACCCCTCCACTTT.

The genes are TRBV4-1 and TRBJ2-7, with D perhaps matching TRBD1 (5 bases). This CDR3 has 13 residues. Trimming shortened V by 2 bases and J by 2 bases, and 7 bases separated the two germline ends. The germline V gene has CDR1 MGHRA and CDR2 YSYEKL. CDR3 DNA sequence: TGCGCCAGCAGCCAATTCAGGGCCTACGAGCAGTACTTC. Translated: CASSQFRAYEQYF.

Note on this clone: Different DNA sequences within this sample yield the same CDR3. The J gene is TRBJ2-1, the V gene TRBV5-6, with D unclear. The V and J ends lost 2 bases and 4 bases respectively, with 4 bases between them. There are 12 residues in the CDR3. Per the germline V gene, CDR1 is SGHDT and CDR2 is YYEEEE. The CDR3 DNA is TGTGCCAGCAGCTTCACTTACAATGAGCAGTTCTTC. This translates into CASSFTYNEQFF.

This clone was detected once. The chain is built from TRBV27 and TRBJ2-4; D is perhaps TRBD2 (6 bases). CDR1 is MNHEY, CDR2 SMNVEV, per germline (reference sequence). Trimming shortened V by 6 bases and J by 2 bases, and 11 bases separated the two germline ends. The CDR3 spans 14 residues. CDR3 residues: CASRLGGSKNIQYF. The DNA of the CDR3 is TGTGCCAGCAGGCTGGGGGGTTCCAAAAACATTCAGTACTTC.

The chain carries TRBV29-1 and TRBJ2-1, with TRBD2 identical over 8 bases. The trim removed 6 bases at V and 2 bases at J, leaving 6 bases unmatched. The germline gives CDR1 SQVTM, CDR2 ANQGSEA. The CDR3 is 14 residues long. The CDR3 region is CSVPPGLAYNEQFF. The CDR3 coding sequence is TGCAGCGTACCACCGGGACTAGCCTACAATGAGCAGTTCTTC.

The rearrangement joins TRBV7-8 to TRBJ2-2; the D gene is possibly TRBD2 (7 bases). The CDR3 spans 17 residues. The germline CDR1 and CDR2 sequences are SGHVS and FQNEAQ. The V end lost 5 bases, the J end lost 7 bases, and 23 bases lay between the germline ends. The CDR3 DNA reads TGTGCCAGCAGCGAACCATTAGGGGGGGCGCCGGTCGGGGAGCTGTTTTTT. Translation: CASSEPLGGAPVGELFF.

This clone occurred once. The V gene is TRBV5-1, the J gene TRBJ2-7; TRBD2 might be the D (5 bases). There are 14 residues in the CDR3. Germline V gene lookup returns CDR1 SGHRS and CDR2 YFSETQ. V lost 4 bases, J lost 7 bases, and 18 bases lay in between. The CDR3 DNA follows: TGCGCCAGCAGCGTTACACACCTATGGGAGGAGCAGTACTTC. Translated: CASSVTHLWEEQYF.

The rearrangement uses TRBV4-1 and TRBJ2-5, with D hard to call. V dropped 1 base and J dropped 5 bases, with 20 bases sitting between them. The CDR3 covers 17 residues. Germline V gene sequence: CDR1 MGHRA, CDR2 YSYEKL. The CDR3 sequence is CASSQVGPGQFGETQYF. CDR3 DNA sequence: TGCGCCAGCAGCCAAGTAGGCCCCGGTCAATTTGGGGAGACCCAGTACTTC.

V gene TRBV5-1 combines with J gene TRBJ2-1, with D perhaps matching TRBD2 (5 bases). From germline, CDR1 is SGHRS and CDR2 YFSETQ. Trimming took 3 bases from V and 6 from J, leaving 10 bases between them. CDR3 length: 13 amino acids. CDR3 nucleotide sequence: TGCGCCAGCAGCTGGGAGAGCTCCAATGAGCAGTTCTTC. It encodes CASSWESSNEQFF. The whole variable domain, filled in from reference TRBV5-1 and TRBJ2-1, reads KAGVTQTPRYLIKTRGQQVTLSCSPISGHRSVSWYQQTPGQGLQFLFEYFSETQRNKGNFPGRFSGRQFSNSRSEMNVSTLELGDSALYLCASSWESSNEQFFGPGTRLTVL.

The chain uses TRBV4-1 and TRBJ2-7; 9 bases line up with TRBD2. There are 18 residues in the CDR3. The germline V gene encodes CDR1 MGHRA and CDR2 YSYEKL. V dropped 0 bases and J dropped 3; count of bases not matched to a gene: 12. The CDR3 region is CASSQEGPWASGDYEQYF. The DNA of the CDR3 is TGCGCCAGCAGCCAAGAAGGGCCCTGGGCTAGCGGGGACTACGAGCAGTACTTC.

Comments on this clone: The same CDR3 can be traced to other DNA sequences in this sample. This chain links TRBV5-6 with TRBJ1-2, with TRBD1 matching over 7 bases. Germline lookup yields CDR1 SGHDT and CDR2 YYEEEE. The CDR3 is made up of 13 amino acids. The ends lost 4 bases at V and 3 bases at J; junction bases unmatched: 3. The CDR3 reads CASSTDRDYGYTF. The CDR3 DNA is TGTGCCAGCAGCACAGACAGGGACTATGGCTACACCTTC. Variable domain in full (rest from reference TRBV5-6 and TRBJ1-2): DAGVTQSPTHLIKTRGQQVTLRCSPKSGHDTVSWYQQALGQGPQFIFQYYEEEERQRGNFPDRFSGHQFPNYSSELNVNALLLGDSALYLCASSTDRDYGYTFGSGTRLTVV.

As to this clone: The same CDR3 also results from other DNA sequences found in this sample. The V call is TRBV19, the J call TRBJ2-7, with TRBD1 matching 7 bases. The V gene's germline CDR1 is LNHDA and CDR2 SQIVND (reference sequence). This CDR3 contains 14 residues. Trimming removed 1 base from V and 2 bases from J; junction bases left unmatched: 2. Here the CDR3 reads CASSIGDRTYEQYF. In nucleotides, the CDR3 is TGTGCCAGTAGTATAGGGGACAGAACCTACGAGCAGTACTTC.

The chain links TRBV27 to TRBJ1-2; 9 nucleotides line up with TRBD1. This CDR3 region has 15 residues. Germline CDR1 MNHEY, CDR2 SMNVEV (reference sequence). The V segment lost 5 bases and the J segment 5 bases; nucleotides outside the gene matches: 9. The CDR3 spells CASSIRQGQGYGYTF. The CDR3 DNA follows: TGTGCCAGCAGTATACGACAGGGACAGGGATATGGCTACACCTTC.

About this clone itself: The same CDR3 can be traced to other DNA sequences in this sample. The chain carries TRBV4-3 and TRBJ1-1; no firm D call. V lost 2 bases to trimming and J lost 0 bases, with 4 bases between them. In germline, CDR1 is LGHNA, CDR2 YSLEER. The CDR3 spans 13 residues. The CDR3 loop reads CASSQIMNTEAFF. The CDR3 DNA sequence: TGCGCCAGCAGCCAAATTATGAACACTGAAGCTTTCTTT.

V and J are TRBV5-1 and TRBJ2-7, with TRBD2 as a possible D gene (6 bases). Germline V gene data show CDR1 as SGHRS and CDR2 as YFSETQ. This CDR3 contains 13 residues. Deletions cut 3 bases from V and 5 bases from J, with 12 bases between. CDR3 sequence reads: CASSSDYYDEQYF. The CDR3 coding sequence is TGCGCCAGCAGCTCGGACTACTACGACGAGCAGTACTTC.

The chain is built from TRBV28 and TRBJ2-7; D not resolved. Deletions cut 4 bases from V and 1 base from J, with 11 bases between. This CDR3 contains 14 residues. From germline, CDR1 is MDHEN and CDR2 SYDVKM. The CDR3 DNA reads as TGTGCCAGCAGTTACGTAGGCGGATCCTACGAGCAGTACTTC. This gives the protein CASSYVGGSYEQYF.

The chain joins TRBV9 to TRBJ2-6, with no clear D. The germline gives CDR1 SGDLS, CDR2 YYNGEE. V was cut by 1 base and J by 1 base, with 9 bases left in between. The CDR3 has 16 residues. CDR3 region: CASSVRSGSGANVLTF. DNA for the CDR3: TGTGCCAGCAGCGTAAGGAGTGGGTCTGGGGCCAACGTCCTGACTTTC.

With regard to this clone: This sample also contains other DNA sequences that code for the same CDR3. J is TRBJ2-7 and V is TRBV5-6, with TRBD1 identical over 7 bases. CDR1 and CDR2 (germline): SGHDT, YYEEEE. Trimming at V came to 4 bases and at J to 0 bases, leaving 7 bases not matched to a gene. The CDR3 covers 15 residues. CDR3 residues: CASSPGTAFSYEQYF. For the CDR3, the DNA is TGTGCCAGCAGCCCCGGGACAGCATTCTCCTACGAGCAGTACTTC. The variable domain in full, with the rest retrieved from reference TRBV5-6 and TRBJ2-7, is DAGVTQSPTHLIKTRGQQVTLRCSPKSGHDTVSWYQQALGQGPQFIFQYYEEEERQRGNFPDRFSGHQFPNYSSELNVNALLLGDSALYLCASSPGTAFSYEQYFGPGTRLTVT.